This T cell receptor (beta chain) was recorded in a study of blood T cell repertoires in COVID-19 (dated by TCRdb to the early 2020s). Background on the whole study: Collaborator samples came from the United States, Italy and Spain and covered acute and convalescent phases of COVID-19. A freely available public database, intended as a resource for researchers studying the immune response to SARS-CoV-2, is where the repertoires were released. Samples came from the ongoing ImmuneRACE study (first 160 participants) plus 1,254 subjects from 6 global collaborators. The material from the prospective study consisted of cDNA or gDNA derived from T cells, B-cell-depleted T cells, or PBMCs. Where available, HLA class I and class II types were obtained from metadata supplied by the sample provider rather than from assay-based typing. Subjects who had been exposed to COVID-19, were actively infected with it, or had recovered from it provided the deeply sampled blood TCRbeta repertoires that made up the dataset. Nearly every sample came with metadata listing a de-identified subject ID, COVID-19 status, age in years and sex. The investigation overall reported the following: Clinical and demographic metadata were provided uncurated, with the amount varying by source and participant.

Whole blood was collected in K2EDTA tubes by collaborating institutions according to the institutions' own protocols. For TCRbeta analysis, collaborators shipped samples in one of three forms: frozen whole blood, isolated PBMCs, or DNA extracted from either of those sample types. The CDR3, cysteine through phenylalanine, is 16 amino acids long. Left in the record is the CDR3 DNA by itself, 48 bases read in frame from the first base. CDR1 and CDR2 are read off the germline V gene as MNHNS and SASEGT. Trimming removed 3 bases from V and 3 bases from J; the gene matches leave 11 bases unexplained. TCRbeta CDR3 regions were amplified from genomic DNA by means of the immunoSEQ Assay, a bias-controlled multiplex PCR. On the study's bioinformatics: The number of nucleated cells in each sample was estimated by amplification of reference gene primers within the assay. Sequence reads were collapsed and filtered to measure the absolute abundance of every unique TCRbeta CDR3 rearrangement. Productive Simpson clonality was computed per sample as the square root of Simpson's diversity index over productive rearrangements. TCRdb carries this immuneACCESS record with in-frame sequences only. Its versions omit some clonotypes, under half of them owing to an unresolved V gene in the studies checked, with the rest unexplained. V and J calls and clone size follow that table, whereas D and trimming were derived from the DNA. The sample has some 35,000 clones on record, more than 75% of them singletons. The ten largest account for around 30% of the sample.

On this clone: Which antigen it targets is not known. The input lacks base qualities; no much larger clone sits a single base away.

The origin of this receptor is an older man with acute or convalescent COVID-19. The sample comprised peripheral blood. In this chain, TRBV6-1 is recombined with TRBJ2-7, and 7 junction bases match TRBD2. Here is the DNA: TGTGCCAGCAGTGAGCCCCTACGGGAGGCGCGCTACGAGCAGTACTTC. Protein translation: CASSEPLREARYEQYF.